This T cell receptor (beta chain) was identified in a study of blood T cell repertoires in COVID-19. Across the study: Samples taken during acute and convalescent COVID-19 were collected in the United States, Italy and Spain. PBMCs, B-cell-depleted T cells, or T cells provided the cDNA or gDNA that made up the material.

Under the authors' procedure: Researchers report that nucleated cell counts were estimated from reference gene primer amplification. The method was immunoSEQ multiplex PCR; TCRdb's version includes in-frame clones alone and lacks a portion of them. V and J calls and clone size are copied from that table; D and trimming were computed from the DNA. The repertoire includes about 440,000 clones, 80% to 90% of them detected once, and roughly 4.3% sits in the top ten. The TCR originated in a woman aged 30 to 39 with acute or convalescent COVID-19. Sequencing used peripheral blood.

The CDR3 DNA reads TGTGCCAGCAGCGCATACAGGGACCACGAGCAGTACTTC. This sequence encodes CASSAYRDHEQYF. The chain links TRBV5-5 to TRBJ2-7, with a possible D match to TRBD1 (6 bases). V lost 4 bases, J lost 5 bases, and 13 bases lay in between. The CDR3 covers 13 residues. Germline CDR1 is SGHKS and CDR2 is YYEKEE (reference sequence).